The 32 T cell receptor beta chains listed next were all sequenced from one sample in a study of blood T cells in healthy people across ages. With a J-beta primer mix and a sample-barcoded 5' primer, a second PCR ran about 6 to 11 cycles. TCRdb re-analysed the 5' RACE reads in MiXCR, keeping a single row per CDR3 protein. Of 600,000 to 800,000 distinct CDR3 sequences in the sample, roughly 21% were seen once. Input material: blood. Receptors originate from an older man in good health.

This clonotype was seen a single time. The junction differs from germline at one of its ends, possibly a read error. This chain joins TRBV20-1 and TRBJ1-4; 7 bases match TRBD1. CDR3 length: 14 amino acids. The germline V gene encodes CDR1 DFQATT and CDR2 SNEGSKA (reference sequence). CDR3 sequence (DNA): TGCAGTGCACCCGCAGGGGGAAGGGATGAAAAACCGTTTTTT. The encoded protein is CSAPAGGRDEKPFF.

The rearrangement joins TRBV3-1 to TRBJ2-5; 15 positions agree with TRBD2. From germline, CDR1 is LGHDT and CDR2 YNNKEL (reference sequence). Germline trimming cut 4 bases from V and 4 bases from J; bases unmatched to any gene: 7. The CDR3 contains 17 residues. This CDR3 reads CASSPRTSGRVVETQYF. DNA of the CDR3: TGTGCCAGCAGCCCCCGGACTAGCGGGAGGGTCGTAGAGACCCAGTACTTC.

V usage is TRBV6-1 and J usage is TRBJ2-7; the D call may be TRBD1 or TRBD2 (5 bases each). V lost 9 bases, J lost 7 bases, and 28 bases lay in between. The V gene's germline CDR1 is MNHNS and CDR2 SASEGT. The CDR3 is 16 residues long. CDR3 DNA sequence: TGTGCCAGTGTTCCCTTAACCGGGACGGTTCCTGGTGAGCAGTACTTC. Translating gives CASVPLTGTVPGEQYF.

The chain has TRBV20-1 and TRBJ2-5, with a possible D match to TRBD2 (5 bases). Trimming took 5 bases from V and 4 from J, leaving 14 bases between them. Germline values: CDR1 DFQATT, CDR2 SNEGSKA (reference sequence). This CDR3 is built from 13 residues. CDR3 nucleotide sequence: TGCAGTGCTCGGGGTGGACCCAGAGAGACCCAGTACTTC. It translates to CSARGGPRETQYF.

In this sample, this clonotype turned up a few times. The gene calls are TRBV6-2 or TRBV6-3 and TRBJ2-7, with TRBD2 matching 12 bases. CDR1 is MNHEY, CDR2 SVGEGT, per germline. V shed 4 bases, J shed 4 bases, and the junction held 8 bases outside the gene matches. The CDR3 sequence is 16 residues long. This CDR3 reads CASSSPGLAGRYEQYF. DNA of the CDR3: TGTGCCAGCAGTTCTCCAGGACTAGCGGGACGATACGAGCAGTACTTC.

The chain recombines TRBV9 with TRBJ1-1; D unclear. In germline, CDR1 is SGDLS, CDR2 YYNGEE. The V and J ends lost 0 bases and 0 bases respectively, with 9 bases between them. This CDR3 has 15 amino acids. The CDR3 DNA follows: TGTGCCAGCAGCGTAGACGGGGAGGTGAACACTGAAGCTTTCTTT. It codes for CASSVDGEVNTEAFF.

The V gene is TRBV11-2, the J gene TRBJ2-5; 12 nucleotides align to TRBD2. The DNA end is more similar to TRBJ2-1, so the J call may be wrong. There are 13 residues in the CDR3. Germline CDR1 SGHAT, CDR2 FQNNGV. CDR3 nucleotide sequence: TGTGCCATATCTAGCGGGAGGGCCAATGAGCAGTTCTTC. This translates into CAISSGRANEQFF.

This chain uses TRBV11-2 with TRBJ1-1; possibly TRBD1 for D (6 bases). The CDR3 is made up of 16 amino acids. Germline V lookup: CDR1 SGHAT, CDR2 FQNNGV. Trimming took off 5 bases at V and 2 bases at J, with 18 bases between the two ends. This chain's CDR3 is CASSLLQGLSNTEAFF. The CDR3, as DNA: TGTGCCAGCAGCCTACTACAGGGTTTAAGTAACACTGAAGCTTTCTTT.

This clonotype occurred a few times. CDR3 in DNA: TGTGCCAGCAGCCAGTTAAATCGACCACTCTCCTACGAGCAGTACTTC. Translation: CASSQLNRPLSYEQYF. J is TRBJ2-5 and V is TRBV3-1; D gene uncertain. The J call is in doubt because the DNA end fits TRBJ2-7 better. Per the germline V gene, CDR1 is LGHDT and CDR2 is YNNKEL (reference sequence). The CDR3 runs to 16 residues.

The chain links TRBV20-1 to TRBJ1-1; tentative D call: TRBD1 (6 bases). This CDR3 comprises 14 residues. Per germline, CDR1 DFQATT and CDR2 SNEGSKA (reference sequence). V shed 6 bases and J shed 2 bases, with 16 bases lying between them. This chain's CDR3 is CSAADEGVNTEAFF. The CDR3 DNA is TGCAGTGCGGCAGACGAGGGGGTCAACACTGAAGCTTTCTTT.

CDR3 sequence: CASSLERGGEQFF. The CDR3 region has the DNA TGCGCCAGCAGCTTGGAGAGGGGCGGTGAGCAGTTCTTC. This chain joins TRBV5-1 and TRBJ2-1, with D perhaps matching TRBD1 or TRBD2 (5 bases each). CDR3 length equals 13 residues. Germline V gene sequence: CDR1 SGHRS, CDR2 YFSETQ. The V end lost 0 bases, the J end lost 9 bases, and 10 bases lay between the germline ends.

V is TRBV5-6 and J is TRBJ2-2; 14 positions match TRBD2. V shed 4 bases, J shed 7 bases, and the junction held 6 bases outside the gene matches. The length of the CDR3 is 16 residues. Germline lookup yields CDR1 SGHDT and CDR2 YYEEEE. CDR3 nucleotides: TGTGCCAGCAGCCCGGGACTAGCGGGAGAGGGCGGGGAGCTGTTTTTT. The encoded protein is CASSPGLAGEGGELFF.

This clonotype was counted once. The rearrangement uses TRBV2 and TRBJ2-2, with 10 bases lining up with TRBD2. With 2 bases clipped from V and 7 bases from J, the junction kept 4 bases outside the gene matches. The CDR3 has 15 amino acids. The germline V gene encodes CDR1 SNHLY and CDR2 FYNNEI. Here the CDR3 reads CASSEQAGGVGELFF. The CDR3 coding sequence is TGTGCCAGCAGTGAACAAGCGGGAGGGGTCGGGGAGCTGTTTTTT.

The chain uses TRBV5-4 and TRBJ2-7; D is perhaps TRBD1 or TRBD2 (5 bases each). Germline V gene sequence: CDR1 SGHNT, CDR2 YYREEE (reference sequence). V dropped 3 bases and J dropped 3 bases, with 13 bases sitting between them. The CDR3 is 14 residues long. The CDR3: CASSSGTNYYEQYF. The CDR3 DNA reads TGTGCCAGCAGCTCCGGGACCAATTACTACGAGCAGTACTTC.

As to this clonotype: Germline and junction disagree at one end, which may indicate a read error. This sequence joins TRBV2 and TRBJ1-5; D possibly corresponds to TRBD1 (5 bases). Germline V lookup: CDR1 SNHLY, CDR2 FYNNEI. This CDR3 is built from 15 residues. The CDR3 loop is CASSGDSGANQPQHF. The CDR3 DNA is TGTGCCAGCAGTGGAGACAGCGGAGCAAATCAGCCTCAGCATTTT.

In this sample, this clonotype turned up a few times. The CDR3 DNA sequence: TGTGCCAGCAGCTTGTATGAGGGTACCAACGTCCTGACTTTC. Its translation is CASSLYEGTNVLTF. The chain uses TRBV5-5 and TRBJ2-6, with a weak D call TRBD2 (5 bases). The germline gives CDR1 SGHKS, CDR2 YYEKEE (reference sequence). V was cut by 1 base and J by 8 bases, with 10 bases left in between. This CDR3 spans 14 amino acids.

The chain employs TRBV28 and TRBJ2-1; D assignment may be TRBD1 or TRBD2 (6 bases each). Germline values: CDR1 MDHEN, CDR2 SYDVKM. The V and J ends lost 2 bases and 5 bases respectively, with 19 bases between them. The CDR3 contains 17 residues. CDR3 coding DNA: TGTGCCAGCAGTTTAGGGGGCTTAGGTGCGGGGCACAATGAGCAGTTCTTC. Its translation is CASSLGGLGAGHNEQFF.

There are a few counts of this clonotype. The chain has TRBV9 and TRBJ1-6; TRBD1 matches 8 bases. This CDR3 comprises 14 residues. V was pared by 2 bases and J by 7 bases, with 2 bases of the junction left unmatched. Germline assignment: CDR1 SGDLS and CDR2 YYNGEE. Written as DNA, the CDR3 is TGTGCCAGCAGCGTGACAGGGGAAAATTCACCCCTCCACTTT. Translation gives CASSVTGENSPLHF.

This clonotype was recorded many times. This chain links TRBV28 with TRBJ2-7, with TRBD2 matching 7 bases. The CDR3 has 14 residues. Germline assignment: CDR1 MDHEN and CDR2 SYDVKM. V lost 3 bases, J lost 9 bases, and 11 bases stayed unmatched. The CDR3 coding sequence is TGTGCCAGCAGTTTTTCCTCGGGACTATTAACGCAGTACTTC. Protein: CASSFSSGLLTQYF.

This clonotype has just a few counts. Here the CDR3 omits its conserved ending phenylalanine or tryptophan, so a read error is the likely source. This chain joins TRBV28 and TRBJ2-7; TRBD1 matches 7 bases. The J call may be incorrect, as the DNA end agrees better with TRBJ2-5. The CDR3 has 14 amino acids. CDR1 is MDHEN, CDR2 SYDVKM, per germline. CDR3 sequence reads: CASSSGQRAETQYL. The CDR3 DNA is TGTGCCAGCAGTTCGGGACAGCGCGCAGAGACCCAGTACCTC.

V gene TRBV10-1 combines with J gene TRBJ2-7; TRBD1 matches at 7 bases. The V gene's germline CDR1 is WNHNN and CDR2 SYGVQD (reference sequence). CDR3 length: 13 amino acids. V trimming: 4 bases; J trimming: 0 bases; junction bases outside the gene matches: 0. The DNA for the CDR3 is TGCGCCAGCAGTGCAGGGGGCTCCTACGAGCAGTACTTC. Protein sequence: CASSAGGSYEQYF.

This chain joins TRBV21-1 and TRBJ2-5; whether TRBD1, the table's D call, matches the DNA was not checked. TRBV21-1 is a pseudogene. The CDR3 totals 15 residues. CDR3 protein: CASSKVGAVTETQYF. DNA for the CDR3: TGTGCCAGCAGCAAAGTAGGGGCAGTGACAGAGACCCAGTACTTC.

This clonotype was found a few times. The rearrangement uses TRBV11-1 and TRBJ2-5; D gene ambiguous. CDR1 is SGHAT and CDR2 is FQDESV in the germline V gene (reference sequence). V was clipped by 2 bases and J by 1 base, with 8 bases between them. The CDR3 covers 14 residues. CDR3 protein: CASSLRQVQETQYF. The DNA of the CDR3 is TGTGCCAGCAGCTTACGGCAGGTCCAAGAGACCCAGTACTTC. Full variable domain (missing parts from reference TRBV11-1 and TRBJ2-5): EAEVAQSPRYKITEKSQAVAFWCDPISGHATLYWYRQILGQGPELLVQFQDESVVDDSQLPKDRFSAERLKGVDSTLKIQPAELGDSAMYLCASSLRQVQETQYFGPGTRLLVL.

This clonotype was observed a few times. V usage is TRBV5-1 and J usage is TRBJ2-1; 7 nucleotides match TRBD2. The CDR3 has 14 amino acids. Losses at the gene ends were 7 bases for V and 4 bases for J; bases not matched to a gene: 8. From germline, CDR1 is SGHRS and CDR2 YFSETQ. The CDR3 region has the DNA TGCGCCAGCTCCCTAGCGGCCGAATACAATGAGCAGTTCTTC. It yields the protein CASSLAAEYNEQFF.

This clonotype was seen more than once but under ten times. The chain joins TRBV10-2 to TRBJ2-5; TRBD1 aligns across 9 bases. The end of the DNA fits TRBJ2-7 better, so the J call may be wrong. Germline assignment: CDR1 WSHSY and CDR2 SAAADI. The CDR3 is 16 amino acids. CDR3: CASSDPGQGSSYEQYF. CDR3 coding DNA: TGCGCCAGCAGTGATCCGGGACAGGGCAGCTCCTACGAGCAGTACTTC.

This clonotype was seen a few times. This chain uses TRBV30 with TRBJ2-1; D is undetermined. CDR3 size: 14 residues. CDR1 is GTSNPN, CDR2 SVGIG, per germline (reference sequence). Trimming removed 4 bases from V and 6 bases from J, with 16 bases in between. CDR3 nucleotide sequence: TGTGCCTGGAACGTGGCGGTACTACCCAATGAGCAGTTCTTC. Its protein is CAWNVAVLPNEQFF.

This clonotype was counted between two and nine times. V and J are TRBV4-1 and TRBJ2-1; 7 bases agree with TRBD2. The CDR3 is made up of 16 amino acids. Germline V CDR1 and CDR2: MGHRA, YSYEKL. J was trimmed by 8 bases and V by 3 bases; bases with no gene match: 13. DNA for the CDR3: TGCGCCAGCAGCCACCCTGGGGGGGAGGGGATATATGAGCAGTTCTTC. Protein: CASSHPGGEGIYEQFF.

The chain carries TRBV6-5 and TRBJ2-1; no clear D gene. V lost 2 bases and J 7 bases, leaving 9 bases between the germline ends. The germline V gene encodes CDR1 MNHEY and CDR2 SVGAGI. This CDR3 is 13 amino acids long. CDR3 region: CASSYGEGNEQFF. CDR3 coding DNA: TGTGCCAGCAGTTACGGGGAAGGAAATGAGCAGTTCTTC.

This clonotype occurred a few times. V gene TRBV20-1 combines with J gene TRBJ1-2, with a tentative D call TRBD1 (6 bases). This CDR3 has 16 residues. Trimming shortened V by 3 bases and J by 0 bases, and 17 bases separated the two germline ends. Germline assignment: CDR1 DFQATT and CDR2 SNEGSKA (reference sequence). The CDR3 DNA reads TGCAGTGCTAGGGCTGATGGACAGTCAACTAACTATGGCTACACCTTC. Translated, it gives CSARADGQSTNYGYTF.

This clonotype was seen a handful of times. Germline and junction disagree at one end, which may indicate a read error. This rearrangement joins TRBV24-1 to TRBJ2-2, with D possibly being TRBD1 or TRBD2 (5 bases each). The CDR3 length is 14 residues. Looked up from germline, CDR1 is KGHDR and CDR2 is SFDVKD. The CDR3 bases are TGTGCCACCAGTGACACGACAGCCACCGGGGAGCTGTCTTTT. It translates to CATSDTTATGELSF.

The rearrangement joins TRBV18 to TRBJ2-5; a possible D gene is TRBD2 (6 bases). From germline, CDR1 is KGHSH and CDR2 LQKENI. The CDR3 loop spans 15 amino acids. V was pared by 4 bases and J by 3 bases, with 15 bases between. DNA of the CDR3: TGTGCCAGCTCACGGGAGGCGACAGCCAAAGAGACCCAGTACTTC. Its protein product is CASSREATAKETQYF. The full variable domain, in which reference TRBV18 and TRBJ2-5 provide the parts outside the CDR3, is NAGVMQNPRHLVRRRGQEARLRCSPMKGHSHVYWYRQLPEEGLKFMVYLQKENIIDESGMPKERFSAEFPKEGPSILRIQQVVRGDSAAYFCASSREATAKETQYFGPGTRLLVL.

The chain uses TRBV6-6 and TRBJ2-5, with 9 bases lining up with TRBD2. The end of the DNA aligns better with TRBJ2-1, so the J call may be wrong. There are 15 residues in the CDR3. The germline V gene has CDR1 MNHNY and CDR2 SVGAGI (reference sequence). This CDR3 reads CASSGLARFQGEQFF. The CDR3 region has the DNA TGTGCCAGCAGCGGACTAGCGCGATTTCAAGGGGAGCAGTTCTTC.